These T cell receptor beta chains were read from a single sample in a study of vaccination and CD4 T cells after COVID-19. Their target antigens are unknown. TCRdb fed the PCR reads into MiXCR, producing one record per CDR3 protein. The sample holds under 4,500 distinct CDR3 sequences, around 68% seen once. The sample taken for sequencing was CD4+ T cells from blood, cultured in vitro. The receptors shown here come from a human donor who had recovered from COVID-19. The CDR3 runs from the conserved cysteine through the conserved F or W. The D gene is left open where the match is weak. Not all rows give a size; the values are once, few, many and, for expanded clones, a class.

v_call	clone_size	j_call	d_call	cdr3_nt	cdr3_aa
TRBV10-3	NA	TRBJ2-1	NA	TGTGCCACCACAGAGCTTGGGAGCTCCTACAATGAGCAGTTCTTC	CATTELGSSYNEQFF
TRBV19	NA	TRBJ1-2	NA	TGTGCCAGTACCGCTAACTATGGCTACACCTTC	CASTANYGYTF
TRBV6-5	once	TRBJ1-1	NA	TGTGCCAGCAGTTACTCCGTGAAGGGGACTGAAGCTTTCTTT	CASSYSVKGTEAFF
TRBV7-9	few	TRBJ1-1	NA	TGTGCCAGCGACCGTGGAAATCCCACTGAAGCTTTCTTT	CASDRGNPTEAFF
TRBV4-1	few	TRBJ1-6	TRBD1	TGCGCCAGCAGCCAAGAGACAGGGATTGTTGGATCACCCCTCCACTTT	CASSQETGIVGSPLHF
TRBV27	large	TRBJ2-3	NA	TGTGCCAGCAGTTTAGGGTACCCTATAGATACGCAGTATTTT	CASSLGYPIDTQYF
TRBV27	NA	TRBJ1-1	NA	TGTGCCAGCAGTTCATCAGGGCGAAGCGCTGAAGCTTTCTTT	CASSSSGRSAEAFF
TRBV6-1	NA	TRBJ1-5	NA	TGTGCCAGCAGTCAGGGGAGTAGCAATCAGCCCCAGCATTTT	CASSQGSSNQPQHF
TRBV20-1	few	TRBJ2-3	NA	TGCAAGGGCACAGATACGCAGTATTTT	CKGTDTQYF
TRBV20-1	large	TRBJ1-5	NA	TGCAGTGCTCGGAATCGGGGACTCAATAATCAGCCCCAGCATTTT	CSARNRGLNNQPQHF
TRBV20-1	medium-sized	TRBJ1-1	NA	TGCAGTGCCATCGGTGGGCCGTCGAACACTGAAGCTTTCTTT	CSAIGGPSNTEAFF
TRBV7-9	once	TRBJ1-2	NA	TGTGCCAGCAGCTTATCGTACTATGGCTACACCTTC	CASSLSYYGYTF
TRBV28	few	TRBJ2-7	NA	TGTGCCAGCAGAGACACCACAGTTAAACACTACGAGCAGTACTTC	CASRDTTVKHYEQYF
TRBV7-9	NA	TRBJ2-3	NA	TGTGCCAGCATCTTGACGGGCGGATCAGATACGCAGTATTTT	CASILTGGSDTQYF
TRBV20-1	NA	TRBJ2-3	NA	TGCAGTCCCTACGATGCTACGCAGTATTTT	CSPYDATQYF
TRBV7-3	few	TRBJ2-3	NA	TGTGCCAGCAGCCTGCGAGATGATACGCAGTATTTT	CASSLRDDTQYF
TRBV7-9	NA	TRBJ1-2	NA	TGTGCCAGCAGCTTAACGGCAGGCCCCTATGGCTACACCTTC	CASSLTAGPYGYTF
TRBV7-6	NA	TRBJ2-7	TRBD1	TGTGCCAGCAGCTTAGCAGACAGGGCGAAATCCTACGAGCAGTACTTC	CASSLADRAKSYEQYF
TRBV27	NA	TRBJ1-6	NA	TGTGCCAGCAGCCCAGCAATCTATAATTCACCCCTCCACTTT	CASSPAIYNSPLHF